This TCR beta chain stems from a study of tumor and adjacent non-tumor tissue in lung cancer. A modified ARM-PCR protocol with three rounds of nested PCR amplified TCRbeta. TCRdb called the multiplex PCR reads again in MiXCR, with one record for every CDR3 protein. The sample lists about 200,000 distinct CDR3 sequences; roughly 70% were seen once. This sample's RNA came from whole unsorted tissue. This CDR3 contains 13 residues. Trimming removed 5 bases at V and 9 bases at J, with 17 bases between. In germline, CDR1 is SGDLS, CDR2 YYNGEE. Sequenced: lung tumor tissue. This chain joins TRBV9 and TRBJ1-1; tentative D call: TRBD1 (6 bases). The clonotype comes from a man aged 60 to 69 with non-small cell lung cancer. CDR3 nucleotide sequence: TGTGCCAGCAGTGCTTTTTCAGGGGAGCAAGCTTTCTTT. This translates into CASSAFSGEQAFF.